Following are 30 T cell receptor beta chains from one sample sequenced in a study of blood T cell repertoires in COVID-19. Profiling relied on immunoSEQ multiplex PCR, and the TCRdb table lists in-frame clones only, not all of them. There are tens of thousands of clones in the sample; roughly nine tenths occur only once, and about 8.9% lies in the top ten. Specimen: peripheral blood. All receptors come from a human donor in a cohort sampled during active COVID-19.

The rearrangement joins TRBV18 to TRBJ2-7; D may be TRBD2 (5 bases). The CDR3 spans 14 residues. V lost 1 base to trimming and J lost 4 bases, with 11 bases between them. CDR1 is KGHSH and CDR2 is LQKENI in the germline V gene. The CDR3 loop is CASSPLFGGYEQYF. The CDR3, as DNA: TGTGCCAGCTCACCACTTTTTGGCGGGTACGAGCAGTACTTC.

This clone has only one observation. The CDR3 reads CASSSSGTSGRFEQFF. CDR3 DNA sequence: TGTGCCAGCAGCTCATCCGGGACTAGCGGGAGATTCGAGCAGTTCTTC. The gene calls are TRBV7-2 and TRBJ2-1; 14 bases match TRBD2. From germline, CDR1 is SGHTA and CDR2 FQGNSA. CDR3 length equals 16 residues. Trimming cost V 4 bases and J 10 bases; bases outside gene matches: 9.

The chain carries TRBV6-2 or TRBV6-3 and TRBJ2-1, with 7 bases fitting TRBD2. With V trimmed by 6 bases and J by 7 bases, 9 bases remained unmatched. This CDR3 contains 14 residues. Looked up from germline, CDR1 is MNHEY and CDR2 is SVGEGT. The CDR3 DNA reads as TGTGCCAGCAGCCCGAATAGCGGGCCTAATGAGCAGTTCTTC. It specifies CASSPNSGPNEQFF.

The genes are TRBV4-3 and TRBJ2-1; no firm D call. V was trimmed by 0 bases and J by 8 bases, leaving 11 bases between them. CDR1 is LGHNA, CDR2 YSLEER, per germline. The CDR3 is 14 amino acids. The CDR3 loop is CASSQDSQIYEQFF. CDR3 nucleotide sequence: TGCGCCAGCAGCCAAGATTCGCAGATCTATGAGCAGTTCTTC.

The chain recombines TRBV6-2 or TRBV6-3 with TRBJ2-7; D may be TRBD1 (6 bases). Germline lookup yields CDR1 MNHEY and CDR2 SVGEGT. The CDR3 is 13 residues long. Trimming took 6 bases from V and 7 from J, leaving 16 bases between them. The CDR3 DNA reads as TGTGCCAGCAGCCACCGGGACAAGTGGGAGCAGTACTTC. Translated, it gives CASSHRDKWEQYF.

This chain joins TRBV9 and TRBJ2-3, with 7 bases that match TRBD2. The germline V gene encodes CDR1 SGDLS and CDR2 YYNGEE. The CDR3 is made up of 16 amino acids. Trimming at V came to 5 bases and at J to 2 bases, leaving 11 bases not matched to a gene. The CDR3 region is CASSAFKGGNTDTQYF. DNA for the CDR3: TGTGCCAGCAGTGCCTTTAAGGGAGGGAACACAGATACGCAGTATTTT.

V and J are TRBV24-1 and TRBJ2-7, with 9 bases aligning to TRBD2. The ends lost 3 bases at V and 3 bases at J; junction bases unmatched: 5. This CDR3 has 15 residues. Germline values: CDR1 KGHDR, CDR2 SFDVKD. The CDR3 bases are TGTGCCACCAGTGATCCTAGCGGGACTGGCTACGAGCAGTACTTC. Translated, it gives CATSDPSGTGYEQYF.

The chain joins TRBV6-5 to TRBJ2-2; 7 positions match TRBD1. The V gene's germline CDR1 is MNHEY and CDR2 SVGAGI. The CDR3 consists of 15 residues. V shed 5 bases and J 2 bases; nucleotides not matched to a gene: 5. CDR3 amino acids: CASSTTGANTGELFF. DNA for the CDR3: TGTGCCAGCAGTACAACAGGGGCCAACACCGGGGAGCTGTTTTTT.

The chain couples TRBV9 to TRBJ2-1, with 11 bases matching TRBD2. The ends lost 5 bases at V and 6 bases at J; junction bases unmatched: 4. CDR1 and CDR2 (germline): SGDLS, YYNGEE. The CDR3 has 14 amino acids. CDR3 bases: TGTGCCAGCAGTGCGGGACTAGCGGCCAATGAGCAGTTCTTC. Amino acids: CASSAGLAANEQFF.

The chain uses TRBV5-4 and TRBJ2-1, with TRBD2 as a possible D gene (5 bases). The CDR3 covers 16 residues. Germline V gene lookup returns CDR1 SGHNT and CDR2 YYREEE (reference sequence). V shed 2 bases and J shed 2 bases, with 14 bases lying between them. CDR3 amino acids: CASSFGRAQAYNEQFF. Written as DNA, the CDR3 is TGTGCCAGCAGCTTCGGGCGGGCCCAAGCCTACAATGAGCAGTTCTTC.

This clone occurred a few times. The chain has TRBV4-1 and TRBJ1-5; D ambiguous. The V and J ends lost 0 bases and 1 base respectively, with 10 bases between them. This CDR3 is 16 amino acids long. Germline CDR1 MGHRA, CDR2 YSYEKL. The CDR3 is CASSQDTARSNQPQHF. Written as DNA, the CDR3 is TGCGCCAGCAGCCAAGATACAGCCAGGAGCAATCAGCCCCAGCATTTT.

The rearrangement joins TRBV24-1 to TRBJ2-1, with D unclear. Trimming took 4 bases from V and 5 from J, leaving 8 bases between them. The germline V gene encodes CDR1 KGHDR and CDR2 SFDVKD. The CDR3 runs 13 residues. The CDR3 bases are TGTGCCACCAGTGACTCGGTGGACAATGAGCAGTTCTTC. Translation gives CATSDSVDNEQFF.

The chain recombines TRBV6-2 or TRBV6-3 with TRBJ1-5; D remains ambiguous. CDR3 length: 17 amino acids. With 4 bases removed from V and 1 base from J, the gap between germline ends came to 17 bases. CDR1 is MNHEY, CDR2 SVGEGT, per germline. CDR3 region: CASSSHHRGGSNQPQHF. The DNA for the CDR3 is TGTGCCAGCAGTTCGCACCATCGGGGTGGGAGCAATCAGCCCCAGCATTTT.

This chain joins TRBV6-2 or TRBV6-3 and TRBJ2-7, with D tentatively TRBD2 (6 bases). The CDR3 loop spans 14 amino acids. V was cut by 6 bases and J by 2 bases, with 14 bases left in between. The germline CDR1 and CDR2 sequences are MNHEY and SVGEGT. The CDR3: CASSPAGSAYEQYF. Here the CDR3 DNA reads TGTGCCAGCAGCCCCGCGGGGTCCGCCTACGAGCAGTACTTC.

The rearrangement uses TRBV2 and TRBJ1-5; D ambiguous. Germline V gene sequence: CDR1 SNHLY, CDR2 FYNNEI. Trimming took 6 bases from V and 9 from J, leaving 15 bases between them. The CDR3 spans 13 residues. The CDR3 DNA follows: TGTGCCAGCAGCTCACCACCGATCAGGCCCCAGCATTTT. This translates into CASSSPPIRPQHF.

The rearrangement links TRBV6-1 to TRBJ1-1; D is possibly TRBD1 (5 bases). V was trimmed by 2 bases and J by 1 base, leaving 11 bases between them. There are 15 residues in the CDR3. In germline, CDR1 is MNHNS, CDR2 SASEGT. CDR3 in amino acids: CASSEPGSRNTEAFF. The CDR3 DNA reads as TGTGCCAGCAGTGAACCAGGGTCTCGGAACACTGAAGCTTTCTTT.

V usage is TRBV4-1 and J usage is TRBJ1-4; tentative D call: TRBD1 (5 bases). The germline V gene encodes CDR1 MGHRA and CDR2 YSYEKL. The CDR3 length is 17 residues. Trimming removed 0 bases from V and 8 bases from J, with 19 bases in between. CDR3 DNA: TGCGCCAGCAGCCAAGATTACACTCGCGCCCGGGGGGAAAAACTGTTTTTT. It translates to CASSQDYTRARGEKLFF.

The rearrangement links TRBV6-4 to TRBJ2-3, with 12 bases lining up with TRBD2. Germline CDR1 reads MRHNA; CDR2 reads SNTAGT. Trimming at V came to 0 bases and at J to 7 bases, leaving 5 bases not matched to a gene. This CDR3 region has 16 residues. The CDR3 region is CASSDSTSGRIHTQYF. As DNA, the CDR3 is TGTGCCAGCAGTGACTCTACTAGCGGGAGGATCCATACGCAGTATTTT.

CDR3 sequence: CASTRGQGRQETQYF. The CDR3 DNA is TGTGCCAGCACCCGCGGACAGGGGCGGCAAGAGACCCAGTACTTC. The chain carries TRBV27 and TRBJ2-5; 9 bases agree with TRBD1. V trimming: 7 bases; J trimming: 2 bases; junction bases outside the gene matches: 8. The CDR3 length is 15 residues. The germline gives CDR1 MNHEY, CDR2 SMNVEV (reference sequence).

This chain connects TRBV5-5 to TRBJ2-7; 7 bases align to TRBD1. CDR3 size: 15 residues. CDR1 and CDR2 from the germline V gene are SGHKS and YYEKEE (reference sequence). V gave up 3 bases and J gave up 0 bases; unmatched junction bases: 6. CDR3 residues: CASSSGQSSSYEQYF. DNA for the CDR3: TGTGCCAGCAGCTCGGGACAGTCGAGCTCCTACGAGCAGTACTTC.

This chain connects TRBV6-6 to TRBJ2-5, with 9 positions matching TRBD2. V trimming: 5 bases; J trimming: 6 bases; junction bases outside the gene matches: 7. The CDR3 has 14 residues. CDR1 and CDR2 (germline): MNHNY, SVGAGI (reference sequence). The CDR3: CASSPGLALQTQYF. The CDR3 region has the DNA TGTGCCAGCAGTCCGGGACTAGCTTTACAGACCCAGTACTTC.

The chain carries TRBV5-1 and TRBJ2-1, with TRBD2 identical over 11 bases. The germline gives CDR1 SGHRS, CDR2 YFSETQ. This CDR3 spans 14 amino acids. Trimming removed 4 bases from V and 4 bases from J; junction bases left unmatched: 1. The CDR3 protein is CASSGTSGYNEQFF. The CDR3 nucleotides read TGCGCCAGCAGCGGGACTAGCGGATACAATGAGCAGTTCTTC.

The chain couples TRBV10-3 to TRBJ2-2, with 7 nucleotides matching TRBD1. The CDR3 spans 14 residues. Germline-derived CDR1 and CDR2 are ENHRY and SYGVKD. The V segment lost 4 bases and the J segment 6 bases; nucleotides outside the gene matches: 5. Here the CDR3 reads CAISVGTVSGELFF. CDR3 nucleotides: TGTGCCATCAGTGTGGGGACAGTATCCGGGGAGCTGTTTTTT.

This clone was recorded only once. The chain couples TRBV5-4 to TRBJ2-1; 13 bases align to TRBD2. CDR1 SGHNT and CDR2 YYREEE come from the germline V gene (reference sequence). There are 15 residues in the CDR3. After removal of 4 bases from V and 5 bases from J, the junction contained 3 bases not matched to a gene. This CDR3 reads CASSPGTSGNNEQFF. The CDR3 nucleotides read TGTGCCAGCAGCCCCGGGACTAGCGGGAACAATGAGCAGTTCTTC. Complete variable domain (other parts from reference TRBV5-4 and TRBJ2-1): ETGVTQSPTHLIKTRGQQVTLRCSSQSGHNTVSWYQQALGQGPQFIFQYYREEENGRGNFPPRFSGLQFPNYSSELNVNALELDDSALYLCASSPGTSGNNEQFFGPGTRLTVL.

The CDR3 DNA reads TGCGCCAGCAGCCCCCGGGACAGGAACTATGGCTACACCTTC. Encoded protein: CASSPRDRNYGYTF. The chain employs TRBV5-1 and TRBJ1-2; 8 bases map to TRBD1. Germline CDR1 SGHRS, CDR2 YFSETQ. V trimming: 4 bases; J trimming: 2 bases; junction bases outside the gene matches: 4. This CDR3 has 14 amino acids.

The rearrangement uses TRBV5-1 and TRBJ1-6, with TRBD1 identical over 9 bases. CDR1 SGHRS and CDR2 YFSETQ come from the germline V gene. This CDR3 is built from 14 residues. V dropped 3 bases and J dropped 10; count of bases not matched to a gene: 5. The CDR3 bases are TGCGCCAGCAGCTGGGGACAGGGTGGCTCACCCCTCCACTTT. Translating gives CASSWGQGGSPLHF. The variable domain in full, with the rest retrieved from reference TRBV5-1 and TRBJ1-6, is KAGVTQTPRYLIKTRGQQVTLSCSPISGHRSVSWYQQTPGQGLQFLFEYFSETQRNKGNFPGRFSGRQFSNSRSEMNVSTLELGDSALYLCASSWGQGGSPLHFGNGTRLTVT.

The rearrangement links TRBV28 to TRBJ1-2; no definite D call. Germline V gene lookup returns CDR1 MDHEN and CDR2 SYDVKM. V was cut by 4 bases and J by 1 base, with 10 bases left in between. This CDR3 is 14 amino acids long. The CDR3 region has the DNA TGTGCCAGCAGTTCCTCCCCTATTAACTATGGCTACACCTTC. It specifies CASSSSPINYGYTF.

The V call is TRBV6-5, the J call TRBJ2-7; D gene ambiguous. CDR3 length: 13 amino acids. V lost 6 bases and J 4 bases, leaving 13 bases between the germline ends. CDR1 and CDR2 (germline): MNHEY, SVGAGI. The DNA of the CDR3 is TGTGCCAGCAGCAGGTCGCCGTCGTACGAGCAGTACTTC. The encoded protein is CASSRSPSYEQYF.

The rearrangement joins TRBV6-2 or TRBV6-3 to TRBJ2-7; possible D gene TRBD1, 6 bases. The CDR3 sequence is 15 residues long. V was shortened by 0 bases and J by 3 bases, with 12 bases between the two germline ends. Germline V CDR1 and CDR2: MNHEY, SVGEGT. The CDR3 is CASSYSWIQGYEQYF. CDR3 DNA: TGTGCCAGCAGTTACTCGTGGATACAGGGCTACGAGCAGTACTTC.

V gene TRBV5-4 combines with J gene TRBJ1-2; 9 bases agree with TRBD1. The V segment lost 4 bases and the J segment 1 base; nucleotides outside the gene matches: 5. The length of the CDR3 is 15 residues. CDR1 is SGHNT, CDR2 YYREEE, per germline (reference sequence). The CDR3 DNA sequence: TGTGCCAGCAGCAGCAGACAGGGGGGTAACTATGGCTACACCTTC. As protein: CASSSRQGGNYGYTF.